What follows is one T cell receptor beta chain and its context. Germline lookup yields CDR1 SQVTM and CDR2 ANQGSEA. This CDR3 has 14 residues. V shed 4 bases and J shed 1 base, with 13 bases lying between them. The data are from a study of T cell responses to AZD1222 COVID-19 vaccine. Sequencing used immunoSEQ multiplex PCR; TCRdb keeps in-frame clones, though not all of them. The table lists under 60,000 clones, about 86% of them singletons. The V and J genes are TRBV29-1 and TRBJ1-1; the D is unclear. The receptor was isolated from an adult in good health. The material was peripheral blood, obtained on day 0 of AZD1222 vaccination. This CDR3 is CSVGSQNRNTEAFF. Written as DNA, the CDR3 is TGCAGCGTTGGAAGCCAGAACCGGAACACTGAAGCTTTCTTT. The whole variable domain, filled in from reference TRBV29-1 and TRBJ1-1, reads SAVISQKPSRDICQRGTSLTIQCQVDSQVTMMFWYRQQPGQSLTLIATANQGSEATYESGFVIDKFPISRPNLTFSTLTVSNMSPEDSSIYLCSVGSQNRNTEAFFGQGTRLTVV.